Presented here are 21 T cell receptor beta chains from one specimen sequenced in a study of STAT5B mutations in CD4+ large granular lymphocyte leukemia. Profiling relied on immunoSEQ multiplex PCR, and the TCRdb table lists in-frame clones only, not all of them. The sample holds about 23,000 clones, 79% seen once. The specimen was CD4+ T cells from blood buffy coats. These receptors were obtained from a human donor in good health.

This clone has just one count. The chain combines TRBV29-1 with TRBJ2-5; a possible D gene is TRBD1 (5 bases). Germline V gives CDR1 SQVTM, CDR2 ANQGSEA. CDR3 size: 13 residues. The V end was cut by 7 bases, the J end by 1 base, with 13 bases between. Written as DNA, the CDR3 is TGCAGCGCCGGAGCAGGGTTCCAAGAGACCCAGTACTTC. This encodes CSAGAGFQETQYF.

In this sample, this clone turned up once. The rearrangement links TRBV2 to TRBJ1-3; D is undetermined. The V end lost 3 bases, the J end lost 0 bases, and 6 bases lay between the germline ends. CDR1 SNHLY and CDR2 FYNNEI come from the germline V gene. CDR3 size: 14 residues. The DNA of the CDR3 is TGTGCCAGCAGTGAGGGAACCTCTGGAAACACCATATATTTT. Amino acid sequence: CASSEGTSGNTIYF.

In the case of this clone: A read error may account for a junction end that differs from germline. The genes are TRBV11-3 and TRBJ2-1; tentatively, D is TRBD2 (6 bases). The germline CDR1 and CDR2 sequences are SGHNT and YENEEA. The CDR3 extends over 14 amino acids. The CDR3 reads CASSARMGLTRPIF. As DNA, the CDR3 is TGTGCCAGCAGCGCGCGAATGGGACTGACTAGGCCTATCTTC. Filled out from reference TRBV11-3 and TRBJ2-1, the complete variable domain reads EAGVVQSPRYKIIEKKQPVAFWCNPISGHNTLYWYLQNLGQGPELLIRYENEEAVDDSQLPKDRFSAERLKGVDSTLKIQPAELGDSAVYLCASSARMGLTRPIFGPGTRLTVL.

The gene calls are TRBV7-9 and TRBJ2-1; D unresolved. Per the germline V gene, CDR1 is SEHNR and CDR2 is FQNEAQ (reference sequence). Between the trimmed V and J ends, which lost 3 bases and 2 bases, there was a span of 11 bases. This CDR3 is 15 amino acids long. The CDR3 DNA reads as TGTGCCAGCAGCTTTGGCAGTTCGCCCTACAATGAGCAGTTCTTC. Protein sequence: CASSFGSSPYNEQFF.

This clone has just one count. The J gene is TRBJ1-1, the V gene TRBV7-8; possibly TRBD1 for D (5 bases). The germline V gene has CDR1 SGHVS and CDR2 FQNEAQ. V gave up 1 base and J gave up 4 bases, with 10 bases separating them. The CDR3 has 14 residues. CDR3 amino acids: CASSLGGAVTEAFF. DNA for the CDR3: TGTGCCAGCAGCTTAGGAGGGGCCGTCACTGAAGCTTTCTTT.

V gene TRBV6-5 combines with J gene TRBJ2-5; D is possibly TRBD2 (7 bases). The J call could be wrong; TRBJ2-7 is a better fit for the DNA end. Per the germline V gene, CDR1 is MNHEY and CDR2 is SVGAGI. The CDR3 is 15 residues long. CDR3 in DNA: TGTGCCAGCAGTTACTCGATGGGGGGGCACTACGAGCAGTACTTC. Translated: CASSYSMGGHYEQYF.

V is TRBV5-1 and J is TRBJ1-1; 9 nucleotides line up with TRBD1. Trimming took 0 bases from V and 2 from J; bases not matched to a gene: 2. CDR1 is SGHRS and CDR2 is YFSETQ in the germline V gene. The CDR3 totals 15 residues. CDR3 sequence: CASSLETGGNTEAFF. The CDR3 coding sequence is TGCGCCAGCAGCTTGGAAACAGGGGGCAACACTGAAGCTTTCTTT.

The V call is TRBV11-3, the J call TRBJ2-2; D call uncertain. CDR1 is SGHNT, CDR2 YENEEA, per germline. V shed 3 bases and J shed 9 bases, with 5 bases lying between them. The CDR3 runs to 11 residues. The CDR3 loop reads CASSFRWELFF. The CDR3 DNA reads TGTGCCAGCAGCTTCAGGTGGGAGCTGTTTTTT.

The chain uses TRBV10-3 and TRBJ2-1; unclear D gene. The CDR3 length is 12 residues. V dropped 3 bases and J dropped 8 bases, with 8 bases sitting between them. In germline, CDR1 is ENHRY, CDR2 SYGVKD. CDR3 coding DNA: TGTGCCATCAGTGAAAGGCCCGATGAGCAGTTCTTC. This encodes CAISERPDEQFF.

This rearrangement joins TRBV11-3 to TRBJ2-2, with 8 bases matching TRBD2. Looked up from germline, CDR1 is SGHNT and CDR2 is YENEEA. J was trimmed by 5 bases and V by 4 bases; bases with no gene match: 9. This CDR3 has 16 residues. CDR3 in amino acids: CASSSKLAEMTGELFF. In DNA, the CDR3 is TGTGCCAGCAGCTCTAAACTAGCGGAGATGACCGGGGAGCTGTTTTTT.

This clone was seen more than once but under ten times. The rearrangement joins TRBV7-2 to TRBJ1-1; possibly TRBD1 for D (6 bases). The germline V and J ends were trimmed by 5 bases and 3 bases, with 10 bases remaining between them. From germline, CDR1 is SGHTA and CDR2 FQGNSA. The CDR3 runs 13 residues. CDR3 bases: TGTGCCAGCAGCACACAGGGTGACACTGAAGCTTTCTTT. Translated: CASSTQGDTEAFF.

The J gene is TRBJ2-3, the V gene TRBV30; either TRBD1 or TRBD2 may fit D (5 bases each). The germline gives CDR1 GTSNPN, CDR2 SVGIG (reference sequence). V was cut by 8 bases and J by 11 bases, with 20 bases left in between. This CDR3 has 12 residues. CDR3 region: CAGRAGDRMQYF. The CDR3 DNA reads TGTGCCGGAAGGGCCGGGGACCGAATGCAGTATTTT.

V is TRBV7-9 and J is TRBJ1-1; TRBD1 is a possible D gene (5 bases). Germline values: CDR1 SEHNR, CDR2 FQNEAQ (reference sequence). V gave up 5 bases and J gave up 6 bases, with 19 bases separating them. CDR3 size: 15 residues. The CDR3 sequence is CASSRPWDGRPEAFF. CDR3 coding DNA: TGTGCCAGCAGCCGCCCTTGGGACGGAAGGCCTGAAGCTTTCTTT.

Written as DNA, the CDR3 is TGTGCCAGCAGCTTAGCGGTTGCCTTTGGCACCGGGGAGCTGTTTTTT. As protein: CASSLAVAFGTGELFF. The chain employs TRBV13 and TRBJ2-2, with D hard to call. This CDR3 is 16 amino acids long. CDR1 and CDR2 (germline): PRHDT, FYEKMQ (reference sequence). Trimming took 1 base from V and 4 from J, leaving 13 bases between them.

The chain uses TRBV29-1 and TRBJ2-5, with D perhaps being TRBD1 or TRBD2 (6 bases each). This CDR3 is 13 amino acids long. V dropped 6 bases and J dropped 2 bases, with 13 bases sitting between them. The germline gives CDR1 SQVTM, CDR2 ANQGSEA. CDR3 region: CSVEGDPQETQYF. CDR3 coding DNA: TGCAGCGTGGAGGGGGACCCGCAAGAGACCCAGTACTTC.

The V gene is TRBV5-1, the J gene TRBJ2-2; 8 bases line up with TRBD2. Germline loops: CDR1 SGHRS, CDR2 YFSETQ. Trimming at V came to 4 bases and at J to 2 bases, leaving 4 bases not matched to a gene. There are 15 residues in the CDR3. The CDR3 DNA follows: TGCGCCAGCAGCCCGGGGGGGCCTAACACCGGGGAGCTGTTTTTT. Translation: CASSPGGPNTGELFF. The full variable domain, with the rest looked up from reference TRBV5-1 and TRBJ2-2, is KAGVTQTPRYLIKTRGQQVTLSCSPISGHRSVSWYQQTPGQGLQFLFEYFSETQRNKGNFPGRFSGRQFSNSRSEMNVSTLELGDSALYLCASSPGGPNTGELFFGEGSRLTVL.

This sequence joins TRBV10-3 and TRBJ2-7; 8 bases are a match to TRBD1. From germline, CDR1 is ENHRY and CDR2 SYGVKD. The CDR3 is 19 residues long. Unmatched junction bases numbered 15, after V lost 0 bases and J lost 2 bases. The CDR3 DNA reads TGTGCCATCAGTGAGTCTTCGGGATCGGTCGGGACAGGAGCCTACGAGCAGTACTTC. This gives the protein CAISESSGSVGTGAYEQYF.

The rearrangement uses TRBV10-3 and TRBJ1-1; 8 nucleotides agree with TRBD1. Trimming removed 6 bases from V and 0 bases from J; junction bases left unmatched: 6. CDR3 length: 15 residues. The germline V gene has CDR1 ENHRY and CDR2 SYGVKD. The CDR3 region is CAIRLAGGMNTEAFF. In DNA, the CDR3 is TGTGCCATCAGGTTGGCAGGGGGCATGAACACTGAAGCTTTCTTT.

This clone was recorded only once. The chain couples TRBV7-6 to TRBJ2-7, with 7 nucleotides matching TRBD1. J lost 6 bases, V lost 5 bases, and 13 bases had no gene match. Germline values: CDR1 SGHVS, CDR2 FNYEAQ. This CDR3 contains 15 residues. CDR3 nucleotide sequence: TGTGCCAGCAGCGTCCAGGGACAGCTGCTGGGCGAGCAGTACTTC. This translates into CASSVQGQLLGEQYF.

The chain is built from TRBV14 and TRBJ1-2, with D possibly being TRBD1 (5 bases). The CDR3 spans 16 residues. The germline V and J ends were trimmed by 0 bases and 5 bases, with 16 bases remaining between them. CDR1 is SGHDN and CDR2 is FVKESK in the germline V gene. In DNA form, the CDR3 reads TGTGCCAGCAGCCAAGATCGGGGGGGAACCAGTTATGGCTACACCTTC. This gives the protein CASSQDRGGTSYGYTF.

The chain links TRBV4-1 to TRBJ2-6; 7 nucleotides agree with TRBD2. V shed 4 bases and J 4 bases; nucleotides not matched to a gene: 7. Per the germline V gene, CDR1 is MGHRA and CDR2 is YSYEKL. The CDR3 consists of 16 residues. The CDR3 sequence is CASSPWGGAGANVLTF. The DNA for the CDR3 is TGCGCCAGCAGCCCCTGGGGGGGTGCAGGGGCCAACGTCCTGACTTTC.